Below, 31 T cell receptor beta chains from the same sample are listed, as sequenced in a study of yellow fever vaccine responses in identical twins. One entry per CDR3 protein results from TCRdb running MiXCR on the RT-PCR reads. The profile shows under 20,000 distinct CDR3 sequences, about two thirds of them singletons. Sequencing was performed on T cells from blood (PBMCs), unsorted or a sorted subset (not recorded which), taken before or after yellow fever vaccination (not recorded which). The receptor source for this set is a young woman who received the yellow fever vaccine.

This clonotype is a singleton in its sample. The chain has TRBV4-1 and TRBJ2-3; 7 bases agree with TRBD1. CDR1 is MGHRA and CDR2 is YSYEKL in the germline V gene. V was pared by 4 bases and J by 2 bases, with 6 bases of the junction left unmatched. The CDR3 has 15 residues. As DNA, the CDR3 is TGCGCCAGCAGCCTTACCGGGACAGTCACAGATACGCAGTATTTT. It is translated as CASSLTGTVTDTQYF.

This rearrangement joins TRBV23-1 to TRBJ2-1; tentatively, D is TRBD1 (6 bases). TRBV23-1 is marked as an open reading frame, function uncertain. This CDR3 has 18 residues. Trimming pared 3 bases from V and 0 bases from J, leaving 18 bases between. The CDR3 protein is CASSHRNTGYLSYNEQFF. For the CDR3, the DNA is TGCGCCAGCAGTCATCGGAATACAGGGTACCTCTCCTACAATGAGCAGTTCTTC.

The J gene is TRBJ2-1, the V gene TRBV12-3 or TRBV12-4, with 9 bases lining up with TRBD2. J lost 3 bases, V lost 2 bases, and 5 bases had no gene match. The CDR3 is 16 residues long. The CDR3 region is CASSLIVAGVYNEQFF. The CDR3 DNA reads as TGTGCCAGCAGTTTAATTGTAGCGGGAGTCTACAATGAGCAGTTCTTC.

The chain is built from TRBV11-3 and TRBJ2-7; tentative D call: TRBD1 (5 bases). V lost 5 bases and J 2 bases, leaving 7 bases between the germline ends. There are 12 residues in the CDR3. The germline V gene encodes CDR1 SGHNT and CDR2 YENEEA. The CDR3 protein is CASSRQTYEQYF. As DNA, the CDR3 is TGTGCCAGCAGCAGACAGACCTACGAGCAGTACTTC.

This clonotype showed up just a few times. DNA for the CDR3: TGCAGCGTTGCAGGGACAGGGAAGGGTGAAAAACTGTTTTTT. It translates to CSVAGTGKGEKLFF. V gene TRBV29-1 combines with J gene TRBJ1-4, with TRBD1 identical over 9 bases. Germline V gene data show CDR1 as SQVTM and CDR2 as ANQGSEA. J lost 7 bases, V lost 4 bases, and 7 bases had no gene match. This CDR3 has 14 amino acids.

The CDR3 sequence is CSAPTGTGELFF. The CDR3 coding sequence is TGCAGCGCCCCTACAGGGACCGGGGAGCTGTTTTTT. This chain joins TRBV29-1 and TRBJ2-2; a possible D gene is TRBD1 (6 bases). The V gene's germline CDR1 is SQVTM and CDR2 ANQGSEA. With 7 bases removed from V and 5 bases from J, the gap between germline ends came to 11 bases. The CDR3 is 12 amino acids.

This clonotype was counted a few times. The chain links TRBV4-2 to TRBJ1-6; tentatively, D is TRBD1 (5 bases). The V end was cut by 3 bases, the J end by 10 bases, with 16 bases between. CDR1 LGHNA and CDR2 YNFKEQ come from the germline V gene. CDR3 size: 15 residues. CDR3 coding DNA: TGTGCCAGCAGCCACCCGGGACCGGTCGCATCACCCCTCCACTTT. As protein: CASSHPGPVASPLHF.

CDR3 nucleotide sequence: TGTGCCAGCAGTGAAGAACCTTCTAGCACAGATACGCAGTATTTT. It yields the protein CASSEEPSSTDTQYF. The rearrangement links TRBV6-1 to TRBJ2-3; the D is unclear. From germline, CDR1 is MNHNS and CDR2 SASEGT. Trimming shortened V by 1 base and J by 0 bases, and 8 bases separated the two germline ends. CDR3 length: 15 residues.

This clonotype was seen more than once but under ten times. This sequence joins TRBV4-1 and TRBJ2-3; the match to TRBD2 covers 9 bases. The CDR3 covers 15 residues. V was pared by 6 bases and J by 8 bases, with 12 bases of the junction left unmatched. Germline V gene lookup returns CDR1 MGHRA and CDR2 YSYEKL. The CDR3 protein is CASRTGTSTLGTQYF. In DNA, the CDR3 is TGCGCCAGCAGGACCGGGACTAGCACATTGGGTACGCAGTATTTT.

The chain uses TRBV5-6 and TRBJ1-1; 7 nucleotides match TRBD1. V was clipped by 0 bases and J by 0 bases; unmatched bases: 5. This CDR3 has 16 residues. Germline-derived CDR1 and CDR2 are SGHDT and YYEEEE. The CDR3 DNA sequence: TGTGCCAGCAGCTTGGGGGGGACAGACTTGAACACTGAAGCTTTCTTT. Encoded protein: CASSLGGTDLNTEAFF.

This clonotype was seen a handful of times. The chain couples TRBV7-3 to TRBJ1-1; the D gene is possibly TRBD1 (6 bases). The germline gives CDR1 SGHTA, CDR2 FQGTGA. The CDR3 contains 14 residues. The germline V and J ends were trimmed by 5 bases and 6 bases, with 16 bases remaining between them. The CDR3 DNA is TGTGCCAGCAGCCCGGTGGGGGGGGCGGCTGAAGCTTTCTTT. This codes for CASSPVGGAAEAFF.

The chain recombines TRBV11-3 with TRBJ2-3; D may be TRBD1 or TRBD2 (5 bases each). CDR1 is SGHNT, CDR2 YENEEA, per germline. The length of the CDR3 is 15 residues. The ends were cut back, 4 bases at V and 4 bases at J, with 15 bases in the middle. CDR3 nucleotides: TGTGCCAGCAGCTCCGGTGGGGGAAGTGCAGATACGCAGTATTTT. Its translation is CASSSGGGSADTQYF. Looking up the rest from reference TRBV11-3 and TRBJ2-3 gives the full variable domain: EAGVVQSPRYKIIEKKQPVAFWCNPISGHNTLYWYLQNLGQGPELLIRYENEEAVDDSQLPKDRFSAERLKGVDSTLKIQPAELGDSAVYLCASSSGGGSADTQYFGPGTRLTVL.

V gene TRBV11-3 combines with J gene TRBJ2-2, with 11 bases aligning to TRBD2. In germline, CDR1 is SGHNT, CDR2 YENEEA. The CDR3 totals 18 residues. Trimming at V came to 5 bases and at J to 2 bases, leaving 10 bases not matched to a gene. CDR3 sequence: CASSPSGLAGGNTGELFF. The CDR3 DNA sequence: TGTGCCAGCAGCCCGAGTGGGCTAGCGGGGGGTAACACCGGGGAGCTGTTTTTT.

The table lists this clonotype with a count of one. The junction does not match germline at one end; this may be a read error. The CDR3 loop reads CASSPTQESYKEQFF. CDR3 nucleotide sequence: TGTGCCAGCAGCCCGACCCAGGAGTCCTACAAAGAGCAGTTCTTC. This sequence joins TRBV9 and TRBJ2-1; D is unclear. Germline V gene sequence: CDR1 SGDLS, CDR2 YYNGEE. The CDR3 loop spans 15 amino acids.

The rearrangement joins TRBV2 to TRBJ2-7; 7 nucleotides agree with TRBD1. V lost 7 bases to trimming and J lost 5 bases; unmatched junction nucleotides: 11. This CDR3 is built from 14 residues. Germline-derived CDR1 and CDR2 are SNHLY and FYNNEI. In nucleotides, the CDR3 is TGTGCCAGCAATGCTGGACAGGTCCACCACGAGCAGTACTTC. This sequence encodes CASNAGQVHHEQYF.

The chain couples TRBV5-1 to TRBJ2-1; D remains unclear. Germline lookup yields CDR1 SGHRS and CDR2 YFSETQ. The CDR3 extends over 11 amino acids. The germline V and J ends were trimmed by 6 bases and 4 bases, with 5 bases remaining between them. The CDR3 reads CASMEYNEQFF. The CDR3 region has the DNA TGCGCCAGCATGGAGTACAATGAGCAGTTCTTC.

This chain joins TRBV5-1 and TRBJ2-3; no clear D. Trimming pared 5 bases from V and 6 bases from J, leaving 13 bases between. The germline CDR1 and CDR2 sequences are SGHRS and YFSETQ. CDR3 length: 13 amino acids. CDR3 sequence: CASSYENSDTQYF. CDR3 DNA sequence: TGCGCCAGCAGTTACGAAAATTCGGATACGCAGTATTTT. Full variable domain (rest looked up from reference TRBV5-1 and TRBJ2-3): KAGVTQTPRYLIKTRGQQVTLSCSPISGHRSVSWYQQTPGQGLQFLFEYFSETQRNKGNFPGRFSGRQFSNSRSEMNVSTLELGDSALYLCASSYENSDTQYFGPGTRLTVL.

The chain recombines TRBV11-2 with TRBJ2-3; D remains ambiguous. The CDR3 has 12 residues. Germline V gives CDR1 SGHAT, CDR2 FQNNGV. Trimming removed 4 bases from V and 2 bases from J, with 4 bases in between. The CDR3 bases are TGTGCCAGCAGCTCCTACACAGATACGCAGTATTTT. Translation: CASSSYTDTQYF.

V and J are TRBV19 and TRBJ1-5; no clear D. The CDR3 sequence is 15 residues long. Germline V gene sequence: CDR1 LNHDA, CDR2 SQIVND (reference sequence). The V gene lost 6 bases and the J gene lost 0 bases, with 12 bases spanning the gap. CDR3 sequence reads: CASSWGGNSNQPQHF. As DNA, the CDR3 is TGTGCCAGTAGCTGGGGTGGGAATAGCAATCAGCCCCAGCATTTT.

The J gene is TRBJ1-1, the V gene TRBV5-4; weak D call: TRBD1 (5 bases). Trimming took 3 bases from V and 0 from J, leaving 9 bases between them. In germline, CDR1 is SGHNT, CDR2 YYREEE (reference sequence). CDR3 length: 14 residues. Here the CDR3 reads CASSSGRMNTEAFF. As DNA, the CDR3 is TGTGCCAGCAGCTCGGGACGGATGAACACTGAAGCTTTCTTT.

The chain employs TRBV18 and TRBJ2-1; D tentatively fits TRBD1 or TRBD2 (5 bases each). Trimming shortened V by 0 bases and J by 0 bases, and 9 bases separated the two germline ends. The CDR3 loop spans 16 amino acids. The germline V gene encodes CDR1 KGHSH and CDR2 LQKENI. CDR3 amino acids: CASSPPGERSYNEQFF. The DNA of the CDR3 is TGTGCCAGCTCACCACCGGGGGAACGCTCCTACAATGAGCAGTTCTTC.

This clonotype was detected only once. The V call is TRBV11-1, the J call TRBJ2-1; a possible D gene is TRBD2 (6 bases). V lost 10 bases, J lost 7 bases, and 38 bases lay in between. Germline loops: CDR1 SGHAT, CDR2 FQDESV (reference sequence). This CDR3 is built from 20 residues. CDR3 nucleotide sequence: TGTGCCATCAAAAGGAAGCAAGAGCAGGGAGGTACCGCTTTTCCTAATGAGCAGTTCTTC. It encodes CAIKRKQEQGGTAFPNEQFF.

This chain connects TRBV23-1 to TRBJ2-7; D gene unclear. TRBV23-1 qualifies as an ORF whose function is uncertain. V lost 0 bases, J lost 2 bases, and 2 bases lay in between. The CDR3 sequence is 12 residues long. CDR3 sequence (DNA): TGCGCCAGCAGTCAATCGACCTACGAGCAGTACTTC. It specifies CASSQSTYEQYF.

This clonotype has just one count. The chain is built from TRBV7-9 and TRBJ1-2; possibly TRBD1 for D (5 bases). This CDR3 has 14 residues. Germline assignment: CDR1 SEHNR and CDR2 FQNEAQ (reference sequence). V dropped 5 bases and J dropped 4 bases, with 14 bases sitting between them. CDR3 nucleotide sequence: TGTGCCAGCAGCCCCGCAGGGTTAATCTATGGCTACACCTTC. Translation: CASSPAGLIYGYTF.

J is TRBJ2-1 and V is TRBV5-1, with TRBD2 matching over 13 bases. V lost 4 bases, J lost 3 bases, and 1 base stayed unmatched. CDR1 is SGHRS and CDR2 is YFSETQ in the germline V gene. The CDR3 extends over 15 amino acids. This chain's CDR3 is CASSRTSGSYNEQFF. CDR3 nucleotide sequence: TGCGCCAGCAGCCGGACTAGCGGGAGCTACAATGAGCAGTTCTTC.

The chain has TRBV6-1 and TRBJ1-2, with D perhaps matching TRBD1 (5 bases). This CDR3 contains 14 residues. V dropped 6 bases and J dropped 8 bases, with 19 bases sitting between them. CDR1 and CDR2 from the germline V gene are MNHNS and SASEGT. CDR3 DNA: TGTGCCAGCAGCAGAGGGGAGAGGCCAGTGGGCTACACCTTC. Translating gives CASSRGERPVGYTF.

The V and J genes are TRBV13 and TRBJ2-5; maybe TRBD2 (6 bases). The germline CDR1 and CDR2 sequences are PRHDT and FYEKMQ (reference sequence). The CDR3 totals 14 residues. The V and J ends lost 8 bases and 5 bases respectively, with 18 bases between them. As DNA, the CDR3 is TGTGCCAGCGGGGACTTAGGGGCTGCGGAGACCCAGTACTTC. As protein: CASGDLGAAETQYF.

In the case of this clonotype: The DNA is left out, because the CDR3 cannot be placed on it with certainty; the CDR3 is given as TCRdb lists it. The chain carries TRBV5-4 and TRBJ2-2. Germline V lookup: CDR1 SGHNT, CDR2 YYREEE (reference sequence). The CDR3 is 15 residues long, counting both termini. CDR3 loop: CASSLGVNTGELFFF.

This clonotype was found a few times. The chain recombines TRBV11-2 with TRBJ2-1; 12 bases line up with TRBD2. The germline gives CDR1 SGHAT, CDR2 FQNNGV. The V and J ends lost 3 bases and 7 bases, in that order; junction bases with no gene match: 13. This CDR3 has 18 amino acids. CDR3 DNA: TGTGCCAGCAGCTTCCCCTCAGCGCTAGCGGGAGGGTGGAATGAGCAGTTCTTC. It encodes CASSFPSALAGGWNEQFF.

V usage is TRBV6-5 and J usage is TRBJ2-1; 7 bases fit TRBD2. The CDR3 extends over 16 amino acids. V lost 0 bases to trimming and J lost 0 bases; unmatched junction nucleotides: 2. Germline loops: CDR1 MNHEY, CDR2 SVGAGI. The CDR3 coding sequence is TGTGCCAGCAGTTACTCCCCTAGCGGCTCCTACAATGAGCAGTTCTTC. It specifies CASSYSPSGSYNEQFF.

The CDR3, as DNA: TGCAGTGCGAGGGGAAACCATCAGAACACTGAAGCTTTCTTT. It specifies CSARGNHQNTEAFF. The chain links TRBV20-1 to TRBJ1-1, with D tentatively TRBD1 (5 bases). The CDR3 is 14 amino acids. Trimming removed 6 bases at V and 1 base at J, with 15 bases between. Germline loops: CDR1 DFQATT, CDR2 SNEGSKA (reference sequence).